A single sample is the source of the 4 T cell receptor beta chains below, sequenced in a study of T-cell reconstitution after alpha-beta-depleted transplantation in children. A TCRbeta library incorporating unique molecular identifiers was prepared. From the PCR reads, TCRdb called clonotypes with MiXCR, one entry per CDR3 protein. Of around 960,000 distinct CDR3 sequences detected, about 26% appear once; the ten largest clones hold over 25%. The material was PBMCs, mostly from graft donor cells, obtained 360 days after TCRalphabeta/CD19-depleted stem cell transplant. The receptor set was obtained from a boy in the first two years of life who had a stem cell transplant for SCID, so the T cells may come from the graft donor.

This clonotype was seen a few times. The chain combines TRBV4-1 with TRBJ2-5, with D tentatively TRBD1 (5 bases). V lost 4 bases to trimming and J lost 5 bases, with 11 bases between them. The germline gives CDR1 MGHRA, CDR2 YSYEKL. The CDR3 has 13 residues. CDR3 region: CASSLQVMETQYF. CDR3 nucleotide sequence: TGCGCCAGCAGCCTACAGGTGATGGAGACCCAGTACTTC.

V is TRBV12-3 or TRBV12-4 and J is TRBJ1-2; 10 bases are a match to TRBD1. The CDR3 extends over 15 amino acids. V lost 4 bases and J lost 3; bases outside the gene matches: 5. The CDR3 reads CASSSPDRGDYGYTF. CDR3 coding DNA: TGTGCCAGCAGTTCGCCGGACAGGGGGGACTATGGCTACACCTTC.

V gene TRBV12-3 or TRBV12-4 combines with J gene TRBJ1-1, with D possibly matching TRBD1 (6 bases). V was trimmed by 3 bases and J by 0 bases, leaving 11 bases between them. CDR3 size: 15 residues. Here the CDR3 reads CASSFLDRLNTEAFF. The CDR3 bases are TGTGCCAGCAGTTTTCTCGACAGGCTGAACACTGAAGCTTTCTTT.

A few counts support this clonotype. V is TRBV29-1 and J is TRBJ1-2; TRBD1 agrees at 9 bases. J gave up 4 bases and V 7 bases, and 1 base lay outside the gene matches. The CDR3 is made up of 11 amino acids. From germline, CDR1 is SQVTM and CDR2 ANQGSEA. The CDR3 reads CSAQGAYGYTF. The DNA for the CDR3 is TGCAGCGCACAGGGGGCCTATGGCTACACCTTC. The variable domain in full, completed from reference TRBV29-1 and TRBJ1-2, reads SAVISQKPSRDICQRGTSLTIQCQVDSQVTMMFWYRQQPGQSLTLIATANQGSEATYESGFVIDKFPISRPNLTFSTLTVSNMSPEDSSIYLCSAQGAYGYTFGSGTRLTVV.